Listed below are T cell receptor beta chains from one sample, sequenced in a study of neurological immune-mediated disorders. Each CDR3 protein gets one entry after TCRdb re-called the 5' RACE reads with MiXCR. The repertoire consists of about 79,000 distinct CDR3 sequences, with about 14% occurring once and the leading ten covering around 6.8%. The sequenced sample was PBMCs. Receptors originate from a woman aged 45-65 years in good health. Both conserved end residues are part of each CDR3. A D gene is named only where the DNA matches it firmly. Rows may omit the clone size; those that give it use once, few, many or a size class.

clone_size,d_call,j_call,v_call,cdr3_aa,cdr3_nt
many,TRBD1,TRBJ2-2,TRBV5-1,CASSGDRGSTGELFF,TGCGCCAGCAGCGGAGACAGGGGCTCAACCGGGGAGCTGTTTTTT
-,-,TRBJ2-5,TRBV5-1,CASSTGRDSGELRTQYF,TGTGCCAGCAGCACGGGGCGGGACAGCGGGGAGTTGAGGACCCAGTACTTC
many,-,TRBJ2-3,TRBV7-2,CASTVPPGTDTQYF,TGTGCCAGCACCGTACCCCCCGGCACAGATACGCAGTATTTT
few,TRBD1,TRBJ2-2,TRBV5-1,CASSSGGLDTGELFF,TGCGCCAGCAGCTCAGGGGGTCTGGACACCGGGGAGCTGTTTTTT
many,TRBD2,TRBJ2-7,TRBV4-2,CASSQGPWLAGAYEQYF,TGTGCCAGCAGCCAAGGCCCGTGGCTAGCGGGGGCCTACGAGCAGTACTTC
many,-,TRBJ1-2,TRBV12-3/TRBV12-4,CASSSPETENYGYTF,TGTGCCAGCAGTTCACCAGAGACAGAAAACTATGGCTACACCTTC
many,TRBD2,TRBJ2-1,TRBV28,CATGTSGRANNEQFF,TGTGCCACCGGGACTAGCGGACGAGCAAACAATGAGCAGTTCTTC
many,TRBD2,TRBJ2-1,TRBV5-1,CASSSGTSGGANEQFF,TGCGCCAGCAGCTCCGGGACTAGCGGGGGGGCGAATGAGCAGTTCTTC
many,-,TRBJ2-3,TRBV15,CATSRDSEISTDTQYF,TGTGCCACCAGCAGAGATTCTGAAATCAGCACAGATACGCAGTATTTT
many,-,TRBJ1-1,TRBV7-2,CASSAERRGTEAFF,TGTGCCAGCAGCGCAGAACGCAGGGGCACTGAAGCTTTCTTT
-,-,TRBJ1-1,TRBV24-1,CATSEQGNTEAFF,TGTGCCACCAGTGAACAGGGGAACACTGAAGCTTTCTTT
many,-,TRBJ2-1,TRBV9,CASRLSPSGGDPHEQFF,TGTGCCAGCCGCTTGAGCCCTTCCGGGGGCGACCCCCATGAGCAGTTCTTC
many,TRBD1,TRBJ1-1,TRBV5-1,CASSSQGADTEAFF,TGCGCCAGCAGCTCTCAGGGGGCTGACACTGAAGCTTTCTTT
many,-,TRBJ2-7,TRBV5-5,CASKVAGLSSYEQYF,TGTGCCAGCAAGGTGGCAGGCCTATCCTCCTACGAGCAGTACTTC
many,TRBD2,TRBJ2-3,TRBV20-1,CSATRLADSTDTQYF,TGCAGTGCGACCCGACTAGCGGACTCCACAGATACGCAGTATTTT
-,-,TRBJ2-7,TRBV29-1,CSVQGAAYEQYF,TGCAGCGTTCAAGGGGCAGCCTACGAGCAGTACTTC
many,-,TRBJ2-5,TRBV20-1,CSARDFPGPQETQYF,TGCAGTGCTAGAGATTTCCCGGGACCCCAGGAGACCCAGTACTTC
many,TRBD1,TRBJ1-2,TRBV5-1,CASSPTGNQGGYTF,TGCGCCAGCAGTCCGACAGGGAATCAGGGAGGCTACACCTTC
many,-,TRBJ1-4,TRBV25-1,CASSESGGVEKLFF,TGTGCCAGCAGTGAATCGGGGGGCGTTGAAAAACTGTTTTTT
many,-,TRBJ1-1,TRBV6-6,CASSPPGAGNTEAFF,TGTGCCAGCAGCCCCCCGGGGGCGGGTAACACTGAAGCTTTCTTT
many,TRBD1,TRBJ1-1,TRBV5-1,CASTYRTGGALPTEAFF,TGCGCCAGCACCTACCGGACAGGGGGAGCACTGCCCACTGAAGCTTTCTTT
-,TRBD1,TRBJ2-2,TRBV5-1,CASSSNRGSNTGELFF,TGCGCCAGCAGCTCAAACAGGGGCTCGAACACCGGGGAGCTGTTTTTT
many,-,TRBJ2-1,TRBV20-1,CSARTSIYNEQFF,TGCAGTGCGCGAACCAGTATCTACAATGAGCAGTTCTTC
many,-,TRBJ2-3,TRBV2,CASSPTNPQADTQYF,TGTGCCAGCAGTCCGACGAACCCTCAAGCAGATACGCAGTATTTT
many,-,TRBJ1-1,TRBV5-1,CASSLAGRTEAFF,TGCGCCAGCAGCTTGGCCGGACGGACTGAAGCTTTCTTT
many,-,TRBJ1-2,TRBV29-1,CSVEDRATF,TGCAGCGTTGAAGATCGAGCCACCTTC
many,TRBD2,TRBJ2-2,TRBV24-1,CATSAAASGVNTGELFF,TGTGCCACCAGTGCGGCGGCTAGCGGGGTGAACACCGGGGAGCTGTTTTTT
-,TRBD1,TRBJ2-6,TRBV3-1,CASQQGNAGANVLTF,TGTGCCAGCCAACAGGGGAACGCTGGGGCCAACGTCCTGACTTTC
many,-,TRBJ1-2,TRBV5-1,CASSLVGAGDLSGYGYTF,TGCGCCAGCAGCTTGGTGGGGGCAGGGGACCTTTCGGGCTATGGCTACACCTTC
-,TRBD2,TRBJ2-1,TRBV29-1,CSVKLGLAGAYNEQFF,TGCAGCGTCAAGCTTGGACTAGCGGGAGCTTACAATGAGCAGTTCTTC
many,TRBD2,TRBJ2-7,TRBV29-1,CSVEVTSGSVSYEQYF,TGCAGCGTTGAAGTAACTAGCGGGAGTGTTTCGTACGAGCAGTACTTC
many,-,TRBJ2-1,TRBV7-2,CASSVVWWDEQFF,TGTGCCAGCAGCGTAGTCTGGTGGGATGAGCAGTTCTTC
many,-,TRBJ2-5,TRBV7-6,CASSLVQDGYQETQYF,TGTGCCAGCAGCTTAGTACAGGACGGGTACCAAGAGACCCAGTACTTC
many,TRBD1,TRBJ2-4,TRBV20-1,CSALRQGADIQYF,TGCAGTGCCCTCAGGCAGGGGGCAGACATTCAGTACTTC
-,TRBD2,TRBJ2-5,TRBV20-1,CSARDGTSTIETQYF,TGCAGTGCTAGAGACGGGACTAGCACCATAGAGACCCAGTACTTC
many,-,TRBJ1-1,TRBV7-9,CASSLGPGAEAFF,TGTGCCAGCAGCCTCGGCCCCGGCGCTGAAGCTTTCTTT
few,-,TRBJ1-5,TRBV28,CASSPPNQPQHF,TGTGCCAGCAGCCCGCCTAATCAGCCCCAGCATTTT
-,-,TRBJ2-3,TRBV5-5,CASSLETELQYF,TGTGCCAGCAGCTTGGAGACAGAGTTGCAGTATTTT
many,-,TRBJ1-5,TRBV20-1,CSARDSVVVGLNQPQHF,TGCAGTGCTAGAGATTCCGTAGTTGTTGGGCTTAATCAGCCCCAGCATTTT
many,-,TRBJ2-7,TRBV5-1,CASSSQGGQIYEQYF,TGCGCCAGCAGCTCGCAAGGAGGGCAGATCTACGAGCAGTACTTC
few,TRBD2,TRBJ2-1,TRBV27,CASSHGLAGYNEQFF,TGTGCCAGCAGCCATGGACTAGCGGGCTACAATGAGCAGTTCTTC
many,-,TRBJ2-7,TRBV7-2,CASSPRRGAVSYEQYF,TGTGCCAGCAGCCCGCGCCGAGGGGCAGTATCCTACGAGCAGTACTTC
many,-,TRBJ2-7,TRBV5-1,CASSLEVGLGEQYF,TGCGCCAGCAGCTTGGAGGTGGGGTTGGGGGAGCAGTACTTC
many,-,TRBJ2-3,TRBV5-5,CASSGTGAPDTQYF,TGTGCCAGCAGCGGGACCGGAGCACCAGATACGCAGTATTTT
many,TRBD1,TRBJ1-2,TRBV5-1,CASSGGTGDTYGYTF,TGCGCCAGCAGCGGCGGGACAGGAGACACCTATGGCTACACCTTC
many,-,TRBJ2-7,TRBV20-1,CSVERRREQYF,TGCAGTGTGGAGAGGAGGCGGGAGCAGTACTTC
many,-,TRBJ2-7,TRBV7-2,CASSPGDSYEQYF,TGTGCCAGCAGCCCGGGAGACTCCTACGAGCAGTACTTC
many,-,TRBJ2-5,TRBV20-1,CSATKGSEQETQYF,TGCAGTGCTACTAAAGGCAGCGAACAAGAGACCCAGTACTTC